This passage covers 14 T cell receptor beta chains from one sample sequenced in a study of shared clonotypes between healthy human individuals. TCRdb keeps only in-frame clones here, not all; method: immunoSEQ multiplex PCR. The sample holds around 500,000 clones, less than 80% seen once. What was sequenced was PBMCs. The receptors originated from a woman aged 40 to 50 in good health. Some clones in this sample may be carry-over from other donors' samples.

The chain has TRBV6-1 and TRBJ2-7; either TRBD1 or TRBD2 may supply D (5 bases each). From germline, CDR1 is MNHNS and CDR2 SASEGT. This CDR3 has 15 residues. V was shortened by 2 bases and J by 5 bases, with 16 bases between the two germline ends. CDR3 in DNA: TGTGCCAGCAGTGAACGCTGGGGGTTTCAAGACGAGCAGTACTTC. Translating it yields CASSERWGFQDEQYF.

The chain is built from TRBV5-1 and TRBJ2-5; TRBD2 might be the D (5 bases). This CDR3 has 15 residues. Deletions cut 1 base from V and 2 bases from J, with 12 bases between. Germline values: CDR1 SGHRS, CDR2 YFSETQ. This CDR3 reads CASSLRLGEQETQYF. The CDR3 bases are TGCGCCAGCAGCTTGAGGCTCGGGGAACAAGAGACCCAGTACTTC. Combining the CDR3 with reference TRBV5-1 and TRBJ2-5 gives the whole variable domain KAGVTQTPRYLIKTRGQQVTLSCSPISGHRSVSWYQQTPGQGLQFLFEYFSETQRNKGNFPGRFSGRQFSNSRSEMNVSTLELGDSALYLCASSLRLGEQETQYFGPGTRLLVL.

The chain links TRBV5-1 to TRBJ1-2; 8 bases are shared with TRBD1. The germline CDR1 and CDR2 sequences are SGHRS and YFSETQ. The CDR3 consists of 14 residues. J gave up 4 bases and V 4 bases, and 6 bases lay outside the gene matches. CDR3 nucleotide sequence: TGCGCCAGCAGCCAACAGGGGGACGCCTATGGCTACACCTTC. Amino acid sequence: CASSQQGDAYGYTF.

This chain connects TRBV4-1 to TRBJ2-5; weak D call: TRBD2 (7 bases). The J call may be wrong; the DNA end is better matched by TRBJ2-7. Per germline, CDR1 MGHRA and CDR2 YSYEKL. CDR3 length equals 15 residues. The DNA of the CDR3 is TGCGCCAGCAGCCAAGGTCGGGGGGCGTTCTACGAGCAGTACTTC. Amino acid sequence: CASSQGRGAFYEQYF.

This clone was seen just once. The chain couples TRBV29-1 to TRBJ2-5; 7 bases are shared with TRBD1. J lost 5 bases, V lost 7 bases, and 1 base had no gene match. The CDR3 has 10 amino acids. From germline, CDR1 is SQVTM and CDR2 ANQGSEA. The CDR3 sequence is CSAQGETQYF. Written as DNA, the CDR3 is TGCAGCGCACAGGGGGAGACCCAGTACTTC.

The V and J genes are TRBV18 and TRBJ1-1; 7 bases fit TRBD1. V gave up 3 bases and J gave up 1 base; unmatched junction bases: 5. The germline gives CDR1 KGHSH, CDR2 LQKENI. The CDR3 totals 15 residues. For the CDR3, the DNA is TGTGCCAGCTCACCGCCGACAGGGACGAACACTGAAGCTTTCTTT. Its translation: CASSPPTGTNTEAFF.

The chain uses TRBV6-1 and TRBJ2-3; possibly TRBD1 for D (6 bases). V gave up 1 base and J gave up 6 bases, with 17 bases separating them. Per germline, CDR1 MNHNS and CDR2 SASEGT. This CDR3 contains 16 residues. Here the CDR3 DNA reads TGTGCCAGCAGTGAAGGGGGAACAGGGTTCCGGGATACGCAGTATTTT. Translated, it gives CASSEGGTGFRDTQYF.

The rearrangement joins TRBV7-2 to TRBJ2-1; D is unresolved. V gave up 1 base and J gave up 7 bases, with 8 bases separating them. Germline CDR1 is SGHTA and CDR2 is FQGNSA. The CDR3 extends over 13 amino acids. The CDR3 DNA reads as TGTGCCAGCAGCTTAGGGCTTCTTAATGAGCAGTTCTTC. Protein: CASSLGLLNEQFF. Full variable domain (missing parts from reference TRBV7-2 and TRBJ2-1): GAGVSQSPSNKVTEKGKDVELRCDPISGHTALYWYRQSLGQGLEFLIYFQGNSAPDKSGLPSDRFSAERTGGSVSTLTIQRTQQEDSAVYLCASSLGLLNEQFFGPGTRLTVL.

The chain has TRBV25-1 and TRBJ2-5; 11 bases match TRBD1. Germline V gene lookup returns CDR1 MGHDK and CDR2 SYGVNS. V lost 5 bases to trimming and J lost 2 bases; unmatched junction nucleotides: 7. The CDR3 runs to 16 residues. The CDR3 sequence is CASSNPGQGEQETQYF. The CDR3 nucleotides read TGTGCCAGCAGTAACCCGGGACAGGGGGAACAAGAGACCCAGTACTTC.

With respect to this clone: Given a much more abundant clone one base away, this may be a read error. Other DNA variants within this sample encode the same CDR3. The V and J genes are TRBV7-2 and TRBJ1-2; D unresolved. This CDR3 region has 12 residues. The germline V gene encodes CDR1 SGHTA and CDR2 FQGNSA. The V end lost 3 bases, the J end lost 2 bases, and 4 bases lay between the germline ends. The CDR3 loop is CASSFTNYGYTF. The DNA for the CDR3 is TGTGCCAGCAGCTTCACCAACTATGGCTACACCTTC.

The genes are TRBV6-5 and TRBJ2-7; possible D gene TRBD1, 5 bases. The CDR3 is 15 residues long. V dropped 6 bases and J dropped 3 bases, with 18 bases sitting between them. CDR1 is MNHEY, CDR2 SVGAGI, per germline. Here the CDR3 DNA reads TGTGCCAGCAGGGGGCGACAGACGCCTAACTACGAGCAGTACTTC. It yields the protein CASRGRQTPNYEQYF.

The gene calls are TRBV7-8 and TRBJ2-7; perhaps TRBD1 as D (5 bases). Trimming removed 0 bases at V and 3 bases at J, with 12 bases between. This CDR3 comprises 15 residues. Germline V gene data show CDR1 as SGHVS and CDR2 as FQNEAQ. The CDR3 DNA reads TGTGCCAGCAGCTTAGCCAGGGCTCAATACTACGAGCAGTACTTC. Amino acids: CASSLARAQYYEQYF.

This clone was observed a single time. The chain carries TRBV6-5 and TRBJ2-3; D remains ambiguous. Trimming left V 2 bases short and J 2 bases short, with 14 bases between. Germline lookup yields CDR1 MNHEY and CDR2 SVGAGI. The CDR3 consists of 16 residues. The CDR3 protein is CASSYLISATTDTQYF. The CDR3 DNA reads TGTGCCAGCAGTTACCTAATCTCGGCCACCACAGATACGCAGTATTTT.

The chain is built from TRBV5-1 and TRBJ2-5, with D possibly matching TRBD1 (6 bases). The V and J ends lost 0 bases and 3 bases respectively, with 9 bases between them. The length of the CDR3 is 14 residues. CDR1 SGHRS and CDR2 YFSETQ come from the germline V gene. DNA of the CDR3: TGCGCCAGCAGCTTGGGTCCAGGGGAAGAGACCCAGTACTTC. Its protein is CASSLGPGEETQYF.